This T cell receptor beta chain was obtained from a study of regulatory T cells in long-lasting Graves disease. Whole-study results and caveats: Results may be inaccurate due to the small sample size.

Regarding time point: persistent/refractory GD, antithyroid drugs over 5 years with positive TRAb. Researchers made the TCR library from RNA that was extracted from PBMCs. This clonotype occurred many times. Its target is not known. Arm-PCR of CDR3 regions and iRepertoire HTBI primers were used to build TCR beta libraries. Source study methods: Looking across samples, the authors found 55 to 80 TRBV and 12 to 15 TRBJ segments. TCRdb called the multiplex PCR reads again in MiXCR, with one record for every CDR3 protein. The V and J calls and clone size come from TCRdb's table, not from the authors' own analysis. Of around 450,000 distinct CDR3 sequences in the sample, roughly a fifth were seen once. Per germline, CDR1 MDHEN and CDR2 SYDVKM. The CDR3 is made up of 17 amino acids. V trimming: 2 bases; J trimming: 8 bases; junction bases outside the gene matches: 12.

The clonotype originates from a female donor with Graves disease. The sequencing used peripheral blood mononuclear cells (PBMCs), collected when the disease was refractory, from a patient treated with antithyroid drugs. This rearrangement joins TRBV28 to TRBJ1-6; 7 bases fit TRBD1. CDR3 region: CASSLDRTGRMYSPLHF. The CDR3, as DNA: TGTGCCAGCAGTTTAGATCGGACAGGCCGAATGTATTCACCCCTCCACTTT.